These T cell receptor beta chains were read from a single sample in a study of blood T cell repertoires in COVID-19. Only in-frame clones appear in the TCRdb table, and some are missing; sequencing was by immunoSEQ multiplex PCR. The sample has 250,000 to 300,000 clones; around nine tenths are singletons. The specimen was peripheral blood. These receptors were taken from a woman aged 25-40 years with COVID-19, enrolled during active disease. Each CDR3 is given with its conserved first and last residue. The D gene is left open where the match is weak. Not all rows give a size; the values are once, few, many and, for expanded clones, a class.

j_call,clone_size,d_call,v_call,cdr3_aa,cdr3_nt
TRBJ2-7,-,TRBD1,TRBV6-6,CASSSRTGGSYEQYF,TGTGCCAGCAGTTCGAGGACAGGGGGTTCCTACGAGCAGTACTTC
TRBJ2-7,-,TRBD2,TRBV7-2,CASSSSGSSYEQYF,TGTGCCAGCAGCTCTAGCGGGAGCTCCTACGAGCAGTACTTC
TRBJ2-7,-,-,TRBV7-2,CASSSGPSSYEQYF,TGTGCCAGCAGCTCAGGGCCCTCGTCCTACGAGCAGTACTTC
TRBJ2-5,-,-,TRBV6-2/TRBV6-3,CASSYTGQEETQYF,TGTGCCAGCAGTTACACAGGGCAGGAAGAGACCCAGTACTTC
TRBJ1-3,few,-,TRBV6-5,CASSLGFSGNTIYF,TGTGCCAGTTCCCTGGGCTTCTCTGGAAACACCATATATTTT
TRBJ1-3,few,TRBD1,TRBV5-4,CASSGQGETGNTIYF,TGTGCCAGCAGCGGCCAGGGGGAAACTGGAAACACCATATATTTT
TRBJ2-5,-,TRBD2,TRBV30,CAWSRGGLAGVETQYF,TGTGCCTGGAGTCGTGGCGGACTAGCGGGAGTGGAGACCCAGTACTTC
TRBJ2-7,-,TRBD1,TRBV2,CASSWTGSYEQYF,TGTGCCAGCAGTTGGACAGGGTCCTACGAGCAGTACTTC
TRBJ1-4,-,TRBD1,TRBV24-1,CATSDGQGRTNEKLFF,TGTGCCACCAGTGATGGACAGGGACGGACTAATGAAAAACTGTTTTTT
TRBJ2-1,-,TRBD2,TRBV2,CASIAGYEQFF,TGTGCCAGCATAGCGGGCTACGAGCAGTTCTTC
TRBJ2-5,-,TRBD1,TRBV15,CATSPDRDQETQYF,TGTGCCACCAGTCCGGACAGGGACCAAGAGACCCAGTACTTC
TRBJ1-4,-,TRBD1,TRBV5-1,CASSLTQGRDEKLFF,TGCGCCAGCAGCTTGACACAGGGGCGAGATGAAAAACTGTTTTTT
TRBJ2-7,few,TRBD1,TRBV11-2,CASSPGQGREQYF,TGTGCCAGCAGCCCGGGACAGGGGCGCGAGCAGTACTTC
TRBJ2-7,-,-,TRBV5-1,CASIQAPGYEQYF,TGCGCCAGCATCCAAGCTCCAGGATACGAGCAGTACTTC
TRBJ2-5,-,TRBD1,TRBV7-2,CASSPGTGLETQYF,TGTGCCAGCAGCCCCGGGACAGGGTTAGAGACCCAGTACTTC
TRBJ2-1,-,TRBD2,TRBV7-2,CASSLALTGGRGNEQFF,TGTGCCAGCAGCTTAGCGCTTACGGGAGGAAGGGGTAATGAGCAGTTCTTC
TRBJ2-1,once,TRBD2,TRBV7-9,CASSLGGTYNEQFF,TGTGCCAGCAGCTTGGGGGGGACCTACAATGAGCAGTTCTTC
TRBJ1-4,-,-,TRBV18,CASSPWQDGKLFF,TGTGCCAGCTCACCATGGCAGGATGGGAAACTGTTTTTT
TRBJ1-1,-,TRBD1,TRBV29-1,CSVLMTGLNTEAFF,TGCAGCGTTCTCATGACAGGGCTGAACACTGAAGCTTTCTTT
TRBJ2-6,-,-,TRBV16,CASSHPPAGANVLTF,TGTGCCAGCAGCCATCCTCCGGCTGGGGCCAACGTCCTGACTTTC
TRBJ1-6,few,-,TRBV6-6,CASSSLLNSPLHF,TGTGCCAGCAGTTCCCTGTTAAATTCACCCCTCCACTTT
TRBJ2-7,-,-,TRBV25-1,CASSDPSRDNSYEQYF,TGTGCCAGCAGTGACCCCTCGCGAGATAACTCCTACGAGCAGTACTTC
TRBJ2-7,-,TRBD1,TRBV11-1,CASGDRGSYEQYF,TGTGCCAGCGGGGACAGGGGCTCCTACGAGCAGTACTTC
TRBJ1-1,-,-,TRBV28,CASSLLGNTEAFF,TGTGCCAGCAGTTTATTGGGCAACACTGAAGCTTTCTTT
TRBJ2-1,-,TRBD1,TRBV6-4,CASSGQGGINEQFF,TGTGCCAGCAGTGGACAGGGGGGGATCAATGAGCAGTTCTTC
TRBJ2-7,once,-,TRBV2,CASSTRDSYEQYF,TGTGCCAGCAGCACCCGGGACTCCTACGAGCAGTACTTC
TRBJ1-2,once,-,TRBV28,CASSPEVGDGYTF,TGTGCCAGCAGTCCTGAGGTCGGCGATGGCTACACCTTC
TRBJ2-1,-,-,TRBV28,CASSLSAATNEQFF,TGTGCCAGCAGTTTATCGGCAGCGACCAATGAGCAGTTCTTC
TRBJ2-5,-,-,TRBV30,CAWRGHEGTQYF,TGTGCCTGGAGGGGACATGAGGGGACCCAGTACTTC
TRBJ2-7,-,-,TRBV12-3/TRBV12-4,CASSLSSTAQYF,TGTGCCAGCAGTCTCTCCTCGACAGCACAGTACTTC
TRBJ2-5,-,TRBD2,TRBV7-2,CASSPVASGGVRGTQYF,TGTGCCAGCAGCCCAGTGGCTAGCGGGGGGGTCCGAGGGACCCAGTACTTC
TRBJ1-2,-,-,TRBV7-9,CASSLDDREDYGYTF,TGTGCCAGCAGCTTGGATGACCGGGAAGATTATGGCTACACCTTC
TRBJ1-3,-,TRBD1,TRBV5-4,CASSNRDRVSQDTIYF,TGTGCCAGCAGCAACCGGGACAGGGTTAGTCAGGACACCATATATTTT
TRBJ2-7,-,-,TRBV6-5,CASSPGQPPYEQYF,TGTGCCAGCAGTCCGGGACAACCTCCCTACGAGCAGTACTTC
TRBJ1-5,-,TRBD1,TRBV11-2,CASSSGGGQGDHQPQHF,TGTGCCAGCAGCTCCGGGGGTGGACAGGGGGATCATCAGCCCCAGCATTTT
TRBJ1-5,-,-,TRBV2,CASSELAGATQPQHF,TGTGCCAGCAGTGAATTGGCAGGGGCAACTCAGCCCCAGCATTTT
TRBJ2-7,-,-,TRBV4-1,CASSNQGSYEQYF,TGCGCCAGCAGCAATCAGGGGTCCTACGAGCAGTACTTC
TRBJ2-2,-,-,TRBV20-1,CSASDQRVGELFF,TGCAGTGCTAGTGACCAGCGGGTCGGGGAGCTGTTTTTT
TRBJ2-7,-,-,TRBV5-1,CASSSSGYPQYF,TGCGCCAGCAGCTCCTCAGGGTACCCGCAGTACTTC
TRBJ1-5,-,-,TRBV28,CASSPPRSNQPQHF,TGTGCCAGCAGCCCCCCTAGAAGCAATCAGCCCCAGCATTTT